The 23 T cell receptor beta chains reported below all come from one sample, sequenced in a study of cytomegalovirus exposure and HLA in healthy donors. PCR employed 60 Vbeta and 13 Jbeta primers. Only in-frame clones appear in the TCRdb table, and some are missing; sequencing was by immunoSEQ multiplex PCR. The sample has approximately 83,000 clones, more than 70% seen once. Sequencing input: PBMCs. The source of these receptors is a man aged 18 to 29 in good health and CMV-seronegative.

J is TRBJ1-1 and V is TRBV7-3; D is unresolved. CDR1 and CDR2 from the germline V gene are SGHTA and FQGTGA. The CDR3 extends over 13 amino acids. V gave up 5 bases and J gave up 3 bases, with 10 bases separating them. CDR3 sequence: CASSPHTYTEAFF. CDR3 nucleotide sequence: TGTGCCAGCAGCCCCCACACCTACACTGAAGCTTTCTTT.

This chain links TRBV2 with TRBJ2-3; TRBD2 agrees at 15 bases. CDR3 length equals 19 residues. Germline V gene lookup returns CDR1 SNHLY and CDR2 FYNNEI. V lost 1 base and J lost 7; bases outside the gene matches: 12. The CDR3, as DNA: TGTGCCAGCAGTGAAGAGTTAGGGACTAGCGGGGGGACAGGGAATACGCAGTATTTT. This gives the protein CASSEELGTSGGTGNTQYF.

The gene calls are TRBV5-5 and TRBJ1-1; tentatively, D is TRBD1 (5 bases). Germline V CDR1 and CDR2: SGHKS, YYEKEE (reference sequence). The CDR3 is made up of 15 amino acids. The V gene lost 4 bases and the J gene lost 0 bases, with 13 bases spanning the gap. The CDR3: CASSQVDRLNTEAFF. As DNA, the CDR3 is TGTGCCAGCAGCCAAGTAGACAGACTGAACACTGAAGCTTTCTTT.

This clone was detected only once. The chain recombines TRBV6-6 with TRBJ1-5, with a tentative D call TRBD1 (5 bases). CDR1 is MNHNY and CDR2 is SVGAGI in the germline V gene (reference sequence). The germline V and J ends were trimmed by 1 base and 1 base, with 8 bases remaining between them. CDR3 length equals 15 residues. The CDR3 DNA sequence: TGTGCCAGCAGTTACTGGGAGGGGAGCAATCAGCCCCAGCATTTT. Translation gives CASSYWEGSNQPQHF.

This chain connects TRBV6-1 to TRBJ1-2, with D uncertain. This CDR3 contains 16 residues. From germline, CDR1 is MNHNS and CDR2 SASEGT. The V end was cut by 3 bases, the J end by 0 bases, with 14 bases between. The CDR3 sequence is CASSEEVRVTNYGYTF. The CDR3 DNA reads TGTGCCAGCAGTGAGGAGGTCCGGGTGACTAACTATGGCTACACCTTC.

As to this clone: One end of the junction does not line up with germline, which may come from a read error. This chain uses TRBV5-8 with TRBJ2-5; D is ambiguous. The length of the CDR3 is 15 residues. Germline-derived CDR1 and CDR2 are SGHTS and YDEGEE. CDR3 region: CASSSAVRDQETQYF. CDR3 DNA: TGTGCTAGCAGCTCGGCGGTGCGAGACCAAGAGACCCAGTACTTC.

V gene TRBV9 combines with J gene TRBJ1-2; D is uncertain. V dropped 2 bases and J dropped 4 bases, with 9 bases sitting between them. This CDR3 has 13 residues. Germline lookup yields CDR1 SGDLS and CDR2 YYNGEE. The CDR3 here is CASSVAEGYGYTF. The DNA for the CDR3 is TGTGCCAGCAGCGTGGCGGAAGGCTATGGCTACACCTTC.

J is TRBJ2-3 and V is TRBV6-1; tentative D call: TRBD2 (5 bases). The CDR3 spans 13 residues. The V gene's germline CDR1 is MNHNS and CDR2 SASEGT. Between the trimmed V and J ends, which lost 0 bases and 5 bases, there was a span of 6 bases. The CDR3 loop is CASSEAGGDTQYF. CDR3 coding DNA: TGTGCCAGCAGTGAAGCTGGAGGAGATACGCAGTATTTT.

The rearrangement links TRBV18 to TRBJ1-3, with a possible D match to TRBD1 (6 bases). CDR1 and CDR2 (germline): KGHSH, LQKENI. The CDR3 extends over 16 amino acids. V shed 5 bases and J shed 0 bases, with 14 bases lying between them. The CDR3 nucleotides are TGTGCCAGCTCATCCGACAGGCTCCTCTCTGGAAACACCATATATTTT. Translation gives CASSSDRLLSGNTIYF. The full variable domain, completed using reference TRBV18 and TRBJ1-3, is NAGVMQNPRHLVRRRGQEARLRCSPMKGHSHVYWYRQLPEEGLKFMVYLQKENIIDESGMPKERFSAEFPKEGPSILRIQQVVRGDSAAYFCASSSDRLLSGNTIYFGEGSWLTVV.

The V gene is TRBV11-2, the J gene TRBJ2-3, with TRBD2 identical over 8 bases. The CDR3 has 15 amino acids. With 0 bases clipped from V and 3 bases from J, the junction kept 2 bases outside the gene matches. From germline, CDR1 is SGHAT and CDR2 FQNNGV. The CDR3 coding sequence is TGTGCCAGCAGCTTAGATCGGGGGGGAACAGATACGCAGTATTTT. Amino acid sequence: CASSLDRGGTDTQYF.

This clone was observed a few times. The V and J genes are TRBV5-1 and TRBJ1-4; 7 bases are a match to TRBD1. The V gene's germline CDR1 is SGHRS and CDR2 YFSETQ. V shed 4 bases, J shed 0 bases, and the junction held 6 bases outside the gene matches. This CDR3 contains 16 residues. The CDR3 here is CASSEGQLATNEKLFF. The CDR3 DNA reads TGCGCCAGCAGCGAGGGACAGCTCGCAACTAATGAAAAACTGTTTTTT. The complete variable domain, with remaining parts taken from reference TRBV5-1 and TRBJ1-4, reads KAGVTQTPRYLIKTRGQQVTLSCSPISGHRSVSWYQQTPGQGLQFLFEYFSETQRNKGNFPGRFSGRQFSNSRSEMNVSTLELGDSALYLCASSEGQLATNEKLFFGSGTQLSVL.

This clone was detected only a few times. The CDR3 spells CASSYQGQGRGKLFF. As DNA, the CDR3 is TGTGCCAGCAGTTACCAGGGACAGGGGCGAGGAAAACTGTTTTTT. J is TRBJ1-4 and V is TRBV6-5; 10 nucleotides align to TRBD1. Per the germline V gene, CDR1 is MNHEY and CDR2 is SVGAGI. V was pared by 2 bases and J by 10 bases, with 7 bases of the junction left unmatched. This CDR3 is 15 amino acids long.

Details on this clone: One end of the junction varies from germline; a read error may be responsible. Here the CDR3 reads CASSLTGGRTGELFF. The CDR3 nucleotides read TGTGCTAGCAGCCTGACAGGGGGCCGGACCGGGGAGCTGTTTTTT. The chain recombines TRBV7-7 with TRBJ2-2; 10 positions agree with TRBD1. This CDR3 is 15 amino acids long. CDR1 and CDR2 from the germline V gene are SSHAT and FNYEAQ (reference sequence).

The CDR3 reads CSVMDSSYNSPLHF. The CDR3 coding sequence is TGCAGCGTGATGGACAGCTCCTATAATTCACCCCTCCACTTT. The chain is built from TRBV29-1 and TRBJ1-6; possible D gene TRBD1, 6 bases. The V gene lost 6 bases and the J gene lost 0 bases, with 9 bases spanning the gap. In germline, CDR1 is SQVTM, CDR2 ANQGSEA. The CDR3 has 14 amino acids.

V is TRBV4-2 and J is TRBJ2-5, with D unresolved. The CDR3 extends over 17 amino acids. Germline V gives CDR1 LGHNA, CDR2 YNFKEQ. V was cut by 0 bases and J by 2 bases, with 16 bases left in between. The CDR3 DNA reads TGTGCCAGCAGCCAAGATATAGGCCGCCCGGAGCAAGAGACCCAGTACTTC. Translated: CASSQDIGRPEQETQYF.

The CDR3 loop reads CASSVWEQAFSGANVLTF. In nucleotides, the CDR3 is TGTGCCAGCAGCGTATGGGAACAGGCTTTCTCTGGGGCCAACGTCCTGACTTTC. This chain joins TRBV9 and TRBJ2-6; maybe TRBD1 (5 bases). The CDR3 sequence is 18 residues long. Germline values: CDR1 SGDLS, CDR2 YYNGEE. Deletions cut 1 base from V and 0 bases from J, with 14 bases between.

As for this clone: The CDR3 end shows no conserved phenylalanine or tryptophan, and so a read error is likely. The DNA is left out, because the CDR3 cannot be placed on it with certainty; the CDR3 is given as TCRdb lists it. J is TRBJ2-4 and V is TRBV6-1; TRBD1 is the table's D call and was not checked against the DNA. Germline V gene sequence: CDR1 MNHNS, CDR2 SASEGT. The CDR3 extends over 13 residues, inclusive of both ends. This chain's CDR3 is CASSEVGTGGYLL.

The chain couples TRBV18 to TRBJ1-4, with unresolved D. Trimming pared 8 bases from V and 8 bases from J, leaving 15 bases between. CDR3 length: 13 amino acids. Germline assignment: CDR1 KGHSH and CDR2 LQKENI. This chain's CDR3 is CASDPGNREKLFF. The CDR3 DNA reads TGTGCCAGCGACCCGGGAAACCGAGAAAAACTGTTTTTT.

The V call is TRBV5-1, the J call TRBJ2-7; 7 positions agree with TRBD2. The V and J ends lost 4 bases and 6 bases, in that order; junction bases with no gene match: 10. CDR3 length equals 14 residues. Germline assignment: CDR1 SGHRS and CDR2 YFSETQ. CDR3 in DNA: TGCGCCAGCAGCCAACAGATCCCGGGAGGCGAGCAGTACTTC. Translated: CASSQQIPGGEQYF.

The chain employs TRBV27 and TRBJ1-2, with D possibly TRBD1 on 6 matching bases. The ends were cut back, 5 bases at V and 2 bases at J, with 9 bases in the middle. In germline, CDR1 is MNHEY, CDR2 SMNVEV (reference sequence). CDR3 size: 13 residues. The CDR3 coding sequence is TGTGCCAGCAGTACAGGGTGGAACTATGGCTACACCTTC. It encodes CASSTGWNYGYTF.

The chain is built from TRBV6-5 and TRBJ1-2, with D possibly being TRBD1 (5 bases). CDR1 and CDR2 (germline): MNHEY, SVGAGI. V shed 1 base and J shed 8 bases, with 17 bases lying between them. The CDR3 is 15 amino acids. The CDR3 loop is CASSYFDRAQSGYTF. DNA of the CDR3: TGTGCCAGCAGTTACTTCGACAGAGCCCAAAGCGGCTACACCTTC.

This clone was observed a handful of times. V is TRBV29-1 and J is TRBJ1-4; no clear D gene. This CDR3 region has 13 residues. The V and J ends lost 7 bases and 6 bases respectively, with 15 bases between them. Germline CDR1 and CDR2: SQVTM and ANQGSEA. CDR3 in DNA: TGCAGCGGCCGTCAAGGAGGTGATGAAAAACTGTTTTTT. This encodes CSGRQGGDEKLFF.

The V call is TRBV9, the J call TRBJ1-6, with D perhaps TRBD1 (5 bases). Germline values: CDR1 SGDLS, CDR2 YYNGEE. CDR3 length equals 14 residues. The germline V and J ends were trimmed by 7 bases and 6 bases, with 14 bases remaining between them. CDR3 coding DNA: TGTGCCAGCTCCGCGGGGGGATCTAATTCACCCCTCCACTTT. Translation gives CASSAGGSNSPLHF.